At least ten counts were recorded for the clone carrying this T cell receptor beta chain. The entry originates in a study of T-cell memory formation after mild COVID-19. The length of the CDR3 is 16 residues. The trim removed 8 bases at V and 1 base at J, leaving 8 bases unmatched. In germline, CDR1 is LNHNV, CDR2 YYDKDF (reference sequence). Researchers used 5'RACE with constant-segment primers to make TCR alpha and TCR beta cDNA libraries that carry sample barcodes and UMIs. A single record per CDR3 protein comes from TCRdb applying MiXCR to the 5' RACE reads. The profile shows 120,000 or so distinct CDR3 sequences, about 6% of them singletons.

The sequencing sample was made of PBMCs or a T cell subset sorted from them (not recorded which). This chain links TRBV15 with TRBJ2-7, with 13 bases that match TRBD2. The sequence was obtained from an adult woman who had mild COVID-19 (a few samples of this study predate the infection). Cell type and time point are not known. CDR3 nucleotides: TGTGCCACCGGGAGGACTAGCGGGAGTGGGTCCTACGAGCAGTACTTC. Its protein product is CATGRTSGSGSYEQYF.